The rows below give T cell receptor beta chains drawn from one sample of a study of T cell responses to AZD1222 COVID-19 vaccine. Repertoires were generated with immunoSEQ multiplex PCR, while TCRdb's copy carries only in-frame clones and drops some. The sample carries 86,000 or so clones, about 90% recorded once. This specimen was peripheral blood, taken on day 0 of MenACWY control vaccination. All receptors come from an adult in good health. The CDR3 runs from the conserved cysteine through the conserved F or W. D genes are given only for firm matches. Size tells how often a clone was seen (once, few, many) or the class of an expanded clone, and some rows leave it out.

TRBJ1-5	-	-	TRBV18	TGTGCCAGCTCACCGCTGGGGGGGCAATGGGACCAGCCCCAGCATTTT	CASSPLGGQWDQPQHF
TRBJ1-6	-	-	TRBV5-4	TGTGCCAGCAGCTTGTTCGTCCGGGGTATGGATTCACCCCTCCACTTT	CASSLFVRGMDSPLHF
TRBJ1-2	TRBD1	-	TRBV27	TGTGCCAGCAGTTTGAGGGGGCGCTTGCCGTCTAACTATGGCTACACCTTC	CASSLRGRLPSNYGYTF
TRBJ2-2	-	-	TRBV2	TGTGCCAGCAGTGAGCCCCGCGGGGTCACCGGGGAGCTGTTTTTT	CASSEPRGVTGELFF
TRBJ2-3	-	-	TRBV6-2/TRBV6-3	TGTGCCAGCAGTTACGGGTCCGGTTTGGCAGATACGCAGTATTTT	CASSYGSGLADTQYF
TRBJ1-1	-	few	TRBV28	TGTGCCAGCAGTTTATCGAAGGGAAGAATGAACACTGAAGCTTTCTTT	CASSLSKGRMNTEAFF
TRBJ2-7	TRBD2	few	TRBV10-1	TGCGCCAGCAGCGTTAGCGGGTACGAGCAGTACTTC	CASSVSGYEQYF
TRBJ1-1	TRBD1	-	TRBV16	TGTGCCAGCAGCCAATGGACAGGGGGAGATGAAGCTTTCTTT	CASSQWTGGDEAFF
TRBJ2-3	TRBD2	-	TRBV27	TGTGCCAGCTCAGGACTAGTGTCAGATACGCAGTATTTT	CASSGLVSDTQYF
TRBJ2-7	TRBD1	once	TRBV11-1	TGTGCCAGCAGCTTAGGACTCGGGACAGGGACCTACGAGCAGTACTTC	CASSLGLGTGTYEQYF
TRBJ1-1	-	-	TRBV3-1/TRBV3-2	TGTGCCAGCAGCCAAGGTACAGCGCGACTAACCCAAACTGAAGCTTTCTTT	CASSQGTARLTQTEAFF
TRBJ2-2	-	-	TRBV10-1	TGCGCCAGCAGTGAGTCCGGGAAAACCGGGGAGCTGTTTTTT	CASSESGKTGELFF
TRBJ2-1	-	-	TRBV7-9	TGTGCCAGCAGCTTCGTTGCCGATGAGCAGTTCTTC	CASSFVADEQFF
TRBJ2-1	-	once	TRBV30	TGTGCCTGGAGTGTCAACTACAATGAGCAGTTCTTC	CAWSVNYNEQFF
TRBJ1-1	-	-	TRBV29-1	TGCAGCGTCGACCTGACAGCGACGAACACTGAAGCTTTCTTT	CSVDLTATNTEAFF
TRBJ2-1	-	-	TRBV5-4	TGTGCCAGCAGCCTCGACGGATTCTCCTACAATGAGCAGTTCTTC	CASSLDGFSYNEQFF
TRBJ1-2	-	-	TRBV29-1	TGCAGCGTTGAGGGGAATGGTGGCTACACCTTC	CSVEGNGGYTF
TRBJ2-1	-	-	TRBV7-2	TGTGCCAGCAGGAGAGGTAGCGTCAATGAGCAGTTCTTC	CASRRGSVNEQFF
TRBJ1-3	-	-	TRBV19	TGTGCCAGTATGAGTTCGGGTACATCTGGAAACACCATATATTTT	CASMSSGTSGNTIYF
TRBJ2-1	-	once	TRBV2	TGTGCCAGCAGCCCAGATAGCTCCTACAATGAGCAGTTCTTC	CASSPDSSYNEQFF
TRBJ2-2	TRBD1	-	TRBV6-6	TGTGCCAGCAGCCCTCCGGGACAGATGAACACCGGGGAGCTGTTTTTT	CASSPPGQMNTGELFF
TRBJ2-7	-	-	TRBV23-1	TGCGCCAGCCCTAAAACAGGGCTCTACGAGCAGTACTTC	CASPKTGLYEQYF
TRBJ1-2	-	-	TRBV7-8	TGTGCCAGCAGCCCCCGGGGGCAGGGGCCTTGGGGCTACACCTTC	CASSPRGQGPWGYTF
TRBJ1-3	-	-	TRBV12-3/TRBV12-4	TGTGCCAGCAGTTTGCGGCTGCGGGACACCATATATTTT	CASSLRLRDTIYF
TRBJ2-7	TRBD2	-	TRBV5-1	TGCGCCAGCAGCTTGGGGGCTAGCGGGAGTTTAAAGGGCGAGCAGTACTTC	CASSLGASGSLKGEQYF
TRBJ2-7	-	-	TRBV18	TGTGCCAGCTCACCGGGGCATGGCCCCAACGAGCAGTACTTC	CASSPGHGPNEQYF
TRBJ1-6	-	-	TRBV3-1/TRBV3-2	TGTGCCAGCAGCCAAGGGGGACCTCTTGTGGATTCACCCCTCCACTTT	CASSQGGPLVDSPLHF
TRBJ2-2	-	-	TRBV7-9	TGTGCCAGCAGCTTAGTACAGCCCTCAGGGGAGCTGTTTTTT	CASSLVQPSGELFF
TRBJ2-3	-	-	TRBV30	TGTGCCTGGGGTGGTATAGCGGATACAGATACGCAGTATTTT	CAWGGIADTDTQYF
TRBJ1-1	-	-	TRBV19	TGTGCCAGTAGTATAGCCAGGGGCATTGAAGCTTTCTTT	CASSIARGIEAFF
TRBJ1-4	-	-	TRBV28	TGTGCCAGCAGTTGGGACGGGCCCGGTGGTTCGGAAAAACTGTTTTTT	CASSWDGPGGSEKLFF
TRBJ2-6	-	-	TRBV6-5	TGTGCCAGCAGTTACCTACCCGGGACTGGGGCCAACGTCCTGACTTTC	CASSYLPGTGANVLTF
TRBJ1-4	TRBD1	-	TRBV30	TGTGCCTGGAGTGGGACAGGCGGAGAAAAACTGTTTTTT	CAWSGTGGEKLFF
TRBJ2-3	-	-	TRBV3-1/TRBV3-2	TGTGCCAGCAGCCAAGAAGGGGGACCCACAGATACGCAGTATTTT	CASSQEGGPTDTQYF
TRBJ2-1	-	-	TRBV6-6	TGTGCCAGCAAGGGGCCACACCGCGATGAGCAGTTCTTC	CASKGPHRDEQFF
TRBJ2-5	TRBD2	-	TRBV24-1	TGTGCCACCAGTGGTAGCGGGACCCAAGAGACCCAGTACTTC	CATSGSGTQETQYF
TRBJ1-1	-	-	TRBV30	TGTGCCTGGACTAAGTTGCAGGGCGGATCTGAAGCTTTCTTT	CAWTKLQGGSEAFF
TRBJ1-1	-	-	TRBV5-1	TGCGCCAGCAGCTCGGACGGTTCGCTGGAAGCTTTCTTT	CASSSDGSLEAFF
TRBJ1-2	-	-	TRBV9	TGTGCCAGCAGCGTAGCTAACGACGAGGGCTACACCTTC	CASSVANDEGYTF
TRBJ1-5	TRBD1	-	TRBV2	TGTGCCAGCAGTCGGGGGGGGGCTTCGGACAGGCCTGGACAGCCCCAGCATTTT	CASSRGGASDRPGQPQHF